These 5 T cell receptor beta chains came from one sample sequenced in a study of T-cell memory formation after mild COVID-19. TCRdb called the 5' RACE reads again in MiXCR, with one record for every CDR3 protein. The table has roughly 200,000 distinct CDR3 sequences, under 20% seen once. Sequencing was done on a sample of PBMCs or a T cell subset sorted from them (not recorded which). The source is an adult woman who had mild COVID-19 (a few samples of this study predate the infection). Cell type and time point are not known.

This clonotype was seen a few times. The chain recombines TRBV2 with TRBJ2-1; TRBD2 agrees at 15 bases. With V trimmed by 5 bases and J by 0 bases, 5 bases remained unmatched. CDR3 length equals 18 residues. CDR1 is SNHLY and CDR2 is FYNNEI in the germline V gene. CDR3 sequence: CASSKGLAGGSSYNEQFF. CDR3 coding DNA: TGTGCCAGCAGTAAGGGACTAGCGGGAGGAAGCTCCTACAATGAGCAGTTCTTC.

This clonotype was counted between two and nine times. This sequence joins TRBV6-2 or TRBV6-3 and TRBJ1-1; 9 bases line up with TRBD1. This CDR3 is built from 13 residues. Trimming took 6 bases from V and 10 from J; bases not matched to a gene: 9. Germline V gene sequence: CDR1 MNHEY, CDR2 SVGEGT. The CDR3 spells CASSRTGDFRAFF. The CDR3 DNA reads as TGTGCCAGCAGCCGGACAGGGGATTTCCGAGCTTTCTTT.

This chain joins TRBV7-6 and TRBJ2-1, with D tentatively TRBD2 (6 bases). Trimming took off 5 bases at V and 8 bases at J, with 13 bases between the two ends. The CDR3 has 13 amino acids. Germline loops: CDR1 SGHVS, CDR2 FNYEAQ. In nucleotides, the CDR3 is TGTGCCAGCAGCGACGGGACTCTCGATGAGCAGTTCTTC. Its protein product is CASSDGTLDEQFF.

The chain couples TRBV5-1 to TRBJ1-5, with D tentatively TRBD1 (6 bases). CDR3 size: 18 residues. With 2 bases removed from V and 1 base from J, the gap between germline ends came to 19 bases. The germline V gene has CDR1 SGHRS and CDR2 YFSETQ. CDR3 nucleotide sequence: TGCGCCAGCAGCTTTGACCCCAGGGGCGCGGGGAGCAATCAGCCCCAGCATTTT. It translates to CASSFDPRGAGSNQPQHF.

About this clonotype: Relative to the germline gene, one junction end is altered; a read error may explain this. The chain combines TRBV7-7 with TRBJ2-3; D is unclear. There are 15 residues in the CDR3. CDR1 is SSHAT and CDR2 is FNYEAQ in the germline V gene (reference sequence). CDR3 sequence reads: CASSPLGTHTDTQYF. For the CDR3, the DNA is TGTGCTAGCAGTCCGCTAGGTACACACACAGATACGCAGTATTTT.